A single sample is the source of the 25 T cell receptor beta chains below, sequenced in a study of human T cells and chemical hapten exposure. TCRdb analysed the 5' RACE reads with MiXCR anew, one entry per CDR3 protein. The table has roughly 110,000 distinct CDR3 sequences, roughly 19% seen once. Extraction yielded total RNA from whole blood (unfractionated). The receptors here all came from a human donor in good health.

The V gene is TRBV7-8, the J gene TRBJ1-5; weak D call: TRBD1 (6 bases). The CDR3 contains 14 residues. Trimming cost V 5 bases and J 5 bases, with 13 bases left between them. Looked up from germline, CDR1 is SGHVS and CDR2 is FQNEAQ. The DNA of the CDR3 is TGTGCCAGCAGCCCCGGACAGCCTTATCAGCCCCAGCATTTT. It specifies CASSPGQPYQPQHF.

The genes are TRBV28 and TRBJ1-2; D not resolved. Germline CDR1 and CDR2: MDHEN and SYDVKM. V was pared by 1 base and J by 0 bases, with 6 bases between. The CDR3 length is 14 residues. The CDR3 bases are TGTGCCAGCAGTTTATATCGTTCTAACTATGGCTACACCTTC. This encodes CASSLYRSNYGYTF.

This clonotype has just a few counts. The chain recombines TRBV9 with TRBJ1-6, with 8 positions matching TRBD1. After removal of 5 bases from V and 0 bases from J, the junction contained 1 base not matched to a gene. The germline gives CDR1 SGDLS, CDR2 YYNGEE. The CDR3 runs to 15 residues. Written as DNA, the CDR3 is TGTGCCAGCAGTACAGGGGGCTCCTATAATTCACCCCTCCACTTT. Translating gives CASSTGGSYNSPLHF.

This clonotype appeared many times. V usage is TRBV7-6 and J usage is TRBJ2-7; D not resolved. This CDR3 is 12 amino acids long. V lost 1 base to trimming and J lost 2 bases, with 3 bases between them. CDR1 SGHVS and CDR2 FNYEAQ come from the germline V gene. The CDR3 sequence: CASSLVAYEQYF. The CDR3 nucleotides read TGTGCCAGCAGCTTAGTGGCCTACGAGCAGTACTTC. Full variable domain (missing parts from reference TRBV7-6 and TRBJ2-7): GAGVSQSPRYKVTKRGQDVALRCDPISGHVSLYWYRQALGQGPEFLTYFNYEAQQDKSGLPNDRFSAERPEGSISTLTIQRTEQRDSAMYRCASSLVAYEQYFGPGTRLTVT.

The chain joins TRBV19 to TRBJ2-1; D possibly corresponds to TRBD1 (5 bases). The CDR3 extends over 15 amino acids. The germline gives CDR1 LNHDA, CDR2 SQIVND (reference sequence). Between the trimmed V and J ends, which lost 6 bases and 0 bases, there was a span of 12 bases. The CDR3 DNA reads TGTGCCAGTAGAGGGTGGGGCAGCTCCTACAATGAGCAGTTCTTC. It encodes CASRGWGSSYNEQFF.

The rearrangement joins TRBV12-3 or TRBV12-4 to TRBJ2-5; 11 bases fit TRBD2. With 3 bases clipped from V and 4 bases from J, the junction kept 10 bases outside the gene matches. The CDR3 length is 17 residues. The CDR3 DNA is TGTGCCAGCAGTTTGGGTATCCTAGCGGGAGGCACAGAGACCCAGTACTTC. Amino acids: CASSLGILAGGTETQYF.

This clonotype was seen repeatedly, ten times or more. The V call is TRBV19, the J call TRBJ1-2; possible D gene TRBD1, 5 bases. This CDR3 comprises 14 residues. Germline V gene lookup returns CDR1 LNHDA and CDR2 SQIVND (reference sequence). V was clipped by 3 bases and J by 6 bases, with 14 bases between them. The CDR3 loop is CASSMDVRGDGYTF. For the CDR3, the DNA is TGTGCCAGTAGTATGGACGTTCGAGGGGATGGCTACACCTTC.

This clonotype has just a few counts. The V and J genes are TRBV10-3 and TRBJ1-1; no clear D gene. Germline V gene data show CDR1 as ENHRY and CDR2 as SYGVKD. This CDR3 contains 13 residues. Trimming shortened V by 8 bases and J by 1 base, and 11 bases separated the two germline ends. CDR3 protein: CAISKVGNTEAFF. CDR3 in DNA: TGTGCCATCTCCAAAGTAGGGAACACTGAAGCTTTCTTT.

A few counts support this clonotype. V is TRBV18 and J is TRBJ2-7, with a tentative D call TRBD1 (6 bases). The CDR3 contains 11 residues. Germline V gives CDR1 KGHSH, CDR2 LQKENI. Trimming took off 8 bases at V and 5 bases at J, with 10 bases between the two ends. CDR3: CASQGLDEQYF. CDR3 sequence (DNA): TGTGCCAGCCAGGGGTTGGACGAGCAGTACTTC.

This clonotype was recorded a few times. V usage is TRBV29-1 and J usage is TRBJ2-7; D tentatively fits TRBD1 or TRBD2 (5 bases each). The ends were cut back, 0 bases at V and 2 bases at J, with 14 bases in the middle. There are 15 residues in the CDR3. Germline CDR1 SQVTM, CDR2 ANQGSEA. The CDR3 coding sequence is TGCAGCGTTGAAGAGGTCGGGACGGCCGCCTACGAGCAGTACTTC. This encodes CSVEEVGTAAYEQYF.

In its sample, this clonotype was seen many times. This chain uses TRBV2 with TRBJ2-7; no clear D gene. CDR3 length: 12 amino acids. V was trimmed by 7 bases and J by 4 bases, leaving 11 bases between them. The germline gives CDR1 SNHLY, CDR2 FYNNEI. Written as DNA, the CDR3 is TGTGCCAGCAAGCTGGCCGGTTACGAGCAGTACTTC. Translated, it gives CASKLAGYEQYF.

The rearrangement joins TRBV6-5 to TRBJ2-3; no clear D gene. The CDR3 consists of 17 residues. V was shortened by 0 bases and J by 0 bases, with 13 bases between the two germline ends. Germline CDR1 is MNHEY and CDR2 is SVGAGI. The CDR3 bases are TGTGCCAGCAGTTACTCGATCGGGCGGTTAAGCACAGATACGCAGTATTTT. It encodes CASSYSIGRLSTDTQYF.

The gene calls are TRBV6-2 or TRBV6-3 and TRBJ2-1; 13 bases are shared with TRBD2. The CDR3 runs to 14 residues. The germline gives CDR1 MNHEY, CDR2 SVGEGT. With V trimmed by 6 bases and J by 5 bases, 1 base remained unmatched. The CDR3, as DNA: TGTGCCAGCAGCACTAGCGGGAGGGACAATGAGCAGTTCTTC. Translation: CASSTSGRDNEQFF.

This clonotype was observed a few times. The chain uses TRBV27 and TRBJ2-3, with 7 bases fitting TRBD2. The V gene end was trimmed by 6 bases and the J gene end by 4 bases; junction bases not matched to a gene: 7. Germline loops: CDR1 MNHEY, CDR2 SMNVEV (reference sequence). The CDR3 runs to 14 residues. DNA of the CDR3: TGTGCCAGCAGAGCGGGGCCGAGGTCAGATACGCAGTATTTT. It yields the protein CASRAGPRSDTQYF.

This clonotype is termed medium-sized. The genes are TRBV3-1 and TRBJ2-3; possibly TRBD1 for D (5 bases). Trimming took off 4 bases at V and 2 bases at J, with 7 bases between the two ends. Germline V gives CDR1 LGHDT, CDR2 YNNKEL (reference sequence). The CDR3 covers 13 residues. The CDR3 DNA reads as TGTGCCAGCAGCCGACAGTCCACAGATACGCAGTATTTT. This encodes CASSRQSTDTQYF.

The table lists this clonotype with a few counts. The rearrangement uses TRBV3-1 and TRBJ2-3; 8 bases are a match to TRBD2. V lost 0 bases, J lost 7 bases, and 9 bases stayed unmatched. CDR1 and CDR2 from the germline V gene are LGHDT and YNNKEL (reference sequence). The CDR3 is 16 amino acids. The CDR3 DNA reads TGTGCCAGCAGCCAAGATTTTCGAGCGGGAGTTAATACGCAGTATTTT. Its protein is CASSQDFRAGVNTQYF.

The sample holds a few counts of this clonotype. The CDR3 region has the DNA TGTGCCAGCACGAAGGGGTCGGGAGTTCAGTACTTC. Translating it yields CASTKGSGVQYF. This sequence joins TRBV6-5 and TRBJ2-7; TRBD2 might be the D (6 bases). Per germline, CDR1 MNHEY and CDR2 SVGAGI. V shed 7 bases and J shed 10 bases, with 17 bases lying between them. This CDR3 comprises 12 residues.

This clonotype was detected a few times. The J gene is TRBJ2-3, the V gene TRBV9, with TRBD1 identical over 8 bases. Germline loops: CDR1 SGDLS, CDR2 YYNGEE. CDR3 length: 16 amino acids. V was clipped by 0 bases and J by 1 base; unmatched bases: 4. The CDR3 spells CASSVVQGQGTDTQYF. The CDR3 DNA reads as TGTGCCAGCAGCGTAGTCCAGGGACAGGGCACAGATACGCAGTATTTT.

The sample holds many counts of this clonotype. The J gene is TRBJ1-1, the V gene TRBV7-2; 7 positions match TRBD1. The CDR3 spans 13 residues. The V segment lost 6 bases and the J segment 5 bases; nucleotides outside the gene matches: 6. Germline V gives CDR1 SGHTA, CDR2 FQGNSA. The CDR3 nucleotides read TGTGCCAGCAGTGGAAACAGGGGAACTGAAGCTTTCTTT. It translates to CASSGNRGTEAFF.

The genes are TRBV3-1 and TRBJ2-5, with 16 bases lining up with TRBD2. The V segment lost 4 bases and the J segment 4 bases; nucleotides outside the gene matches: 12. The length of the CDR3 is 19 residues. Germline V gene sequence: CDR1 LGHDT, CDR2 YNNKEL (reference sequence). The CDR3 DNA reads as TGTGCCAGCAGCCTGGGAGGGACTAGCGGGAGGGCCCGTGGAGAGACCCAGTACTTC. Translated: CASSLGGTSGRARGETQYF.

This rearrangement joins TRBV12-3 or TRBV12-4 to TRBJ1-2; 7 bases align to TRBD1. The V segment lost 3 bases and the J segment 5 bases; nucleotides outside the gene matches: 3. The CDR3 consists of 13 residues. The CDR3 sequence: CASSFKGAYGYTF. Here the CDR3 DNA reads TGTGCCAGCAGTTTTAAGGGGGCTTATGGCTACACCTTC.

This clonotype was seen more than once but under ten times. The V and J genes are TRBV5-6 and TRBJ2-2; 10 bases match TRBD2. Germline V gene lookup returns CDR1 SGHDT and CDR2 YYEEEE. The V and J ends lost 4 bases and 3 bases, in that order; junction bases with no gene match: 15. CDR3 length: 19 amino acids. The CDR3 nucleotides are TGTGCCAGCAGCCCATATGCTAATCTAGCGGGAGAGTACACCGGGGAGCTGTTTTTT. The encoded protein is CASSPYANLAGEYTGELFF.

This clonotype was seen repeatedly, ten times or more. The chain carries TRBV13 and TRBJ2-7; 8 positions match TRBD2. This CDR3 contains 13 residues. Germline trimming cut 5 bases from V and 7 bases from J; bases unmatched to any gene: 7. CDR1 is PRHDT and CDR2 is FYEKMQ in the germline V gene (reference sequence). CDR3 loop: CASSPGGQGEQYF. The CDR3, as DNA: TGTGCCAGCAGCCCGGGGGGGCAGGGGGAGCAGTACTTC.

This chain uses TRBV5-1 with TRBJ2-3; D gene uncertain. Germline V CDR1 and CDR2: SGHRS, YFSETQ. V was pared by 2 bases and J by 5 bases, with 6 bases between. The CDR3 runs 12 residues. Here the CDR3 reads CASSFSRDTQYF. CDR3 bases: TGCGCCAGCAGCTTTAGTAGAGATACGCAGTATTTT.

The V gene is TRBV5-1, the J gene TRBJ2-1; TRBD1 or TRBD2 may be the D gene (7 bases each). This CDR3 has 16 amino acids. Trimming removed 3 bases from V and 0 bases from J, with 13 bases in between. Germline V gene sequence: CDR1 SGHRS, CDR2 YFSETQ. Here the CDR3 reads CASSWGGDSSYNEQFF. The CDR3 DNA reads as TGCGCCAGCAGCTGGGGAGGGGACAGCTCCTACAATGAGCAGTTCTTC.